These T cell receptor beta chains were read from a single sample in a study of CD8 T cells in Susac syndrome. TCRdb recomputed calls from the immunoSEQ multiplex PCR reads with MiXCR, one row per CDR3 protein. The data hold roughly 170,000 distinct CDR3 sequences, with around 93% observed a single time. Input material: CD4+ T cells from PBMCs. The receptors were sampled from a human donor with multiple sclerosis. The conserved cysteine and the conserved F or W are not part of the CDR3 here. Each record gives: J gene, V gene, CDR3 protein.

J: TRBJ2-1
V: TRBV2
CDR3: ASSGLAGGGNEQF

J: TRBJ1-1
V: TRBV3-1
CDR3: ASSQAGATDEAF

J: TRBJ2-3
V: TRBV15
CDR3: ATSSGTSGSTDTQY

J: TRBJ2-7
V: TRBV15
CDR3: ATSGGQGSTYEQY

J: TRBJ2-7
V: TRBV9
CDR3: ASSPGFPAYEQY

J: TRBJ1-1
V: TRBV6-2/TRBV6-3
CDR3: ASSYPGGAF

J: TRBJ2-7
V: TRBV5-1
CDR3: ASSLAKAAAEQY

J: TRBJ1-2
V: TRBV6-6
CDR3: ASSTSGQGEGYT

J: TRBJ2-7
V: TRBV5-1
CDR3: ASSLARLPAHEQY

J: TRBJ2-1
V: TRBV14
CDR3: ASSPGLAGDFEQF

J: TRBJ1-2
V: TRBV12-3/TRBV12-4
CDR3: ATKRDLGYGYT

J: TRBJ1-1
V: TRBV28
CDR3: ASSRRQGNTEAF

J: TRBJ1-2
V: TRBV3-1
CDR3: ASSQNNGFPHRDY

J: TRBJ2-7
V: TRBV29-1
CDR3: SVGGLAGSSYEQY

J: TRBJ1-1
V: TRBV2
CDR3: ASTQAGMSEAF

J: TRBJ1-4
V: TRBV2
CDR3: ASNAREKLF

J: TRBJ2-5
V: TRBV27
CDR3: ASSDRGGLRETQY

J: TRBJ2-7
V: TRBV4-2
CDR3: ASSSHRGPVSEQY

J: TRBJ2-3
V: TRBV12-3/TRBV12-4
CDR3: ASSPTRGDTQY

J: TRBJ1-1
V: TRBV19
CDR3: ASRSKKGSGTEAF

J: TRBJ1-1
V: TRBV12-5
CDR3: ASGFSRNAEAF

J: TRBJ1-1
V: TRBV20-1
CDR3: SARDSELNTEAF

J: TRBJ1-2
V: TRBV6-1
CDR3: ATSGGRQGNNYGYT

J: TRBJ2-2
V: TRBV6-1
CDR3: ASTGPGQGMGGELF

J: TRBJ1-2
V: TRBV12-3/TRBV12-4
CDR3: ASSPEWASYGYT

J: TRBJ1-2
V: TRBV12-3/TRBV12-4
CDR3: ASSLVPNYGYT

J: TRBJ2-3
V: TRBV2
CDR3: ASSVGTSGPGDTQY

J: TRBJ2-7
V: TRBV12-3/TRBV12-4
CDR3: ASTWDLDEQY

J: TRBJ2-3
V: TRBV3-1
CDR3: ASSQSRGLAGGRDTQY

J: TRBJ2-1
V: TRBV4-1
CDR3: ASSQSPRVAGPNEQF

J: TRBJ1-3
V: TRBV18
CDR3: ASSPRTDSGNTIY

J: TRBJ1-5
V: TRBV28
CDR3: ASNSQGQPQH

J: TRBJ2-7
V: TRBV7-2
CDR3: ASSLVRGDADEQY

J: TRBJ1-4
V: TRBV30
CDR3: AWAPGTVNEKLF

J: TRBJ2-7
V: TRBV4-1
CDR3: ASSQHGLAGNEQY

J: TRBJ1-5
V: TRBV12-3/TRBV12-4
CDR3: ASSFSGTDQPQH

J: TRBJ1-2
V: TRBV3-1
CDR3: ASSQGGRIYGYT

J: TRBJ2-3
V: TRBV27
CDR3: ASSLFSGRDNTQY

J: TRBJ1-2
V: TRBV9
CDR3: ASSVEPAGAHVYGYT

J: TRBJ1-1
V: TRBV4-3
CDR3: ASSRATLGPSEAF

J: TRBJ2-3
V: TRBV3-1
CDR3: ASSQEGKTSQY

J: TRBJ2-4
V: TRBV7-2
CDR3: ASSNTWGALVAKNIQY

J: TRBJ2-7
V: TRBV5-1
CDR3: ASSPRATDGEQY

J: TRBJ2-5
V: TRBV4-3
CDR3: ASSPKRGETQY

J: TRBJ1-1
V: TRBV27
CDR3: ASSLERTLSGTEAF

J: TRBJ2-2
V: TRBV5-1
CDR3: ASSFRDRVTGELF

J: TRBJ2-1
V: TRBV9
CDR3: ASSVKAGSSYNEQF

J: TRBJ2-1
V: TRBV9
CDR3: ASSVSLAGGPYNEQF

J: TRBJ2-5
V: TRBV12-3/TRBV12-4
CDR3: ASSLAGTKTQY

J: TRBJ2-1
V: TRBV5-1
CDR3: ASSLEVTGTQF